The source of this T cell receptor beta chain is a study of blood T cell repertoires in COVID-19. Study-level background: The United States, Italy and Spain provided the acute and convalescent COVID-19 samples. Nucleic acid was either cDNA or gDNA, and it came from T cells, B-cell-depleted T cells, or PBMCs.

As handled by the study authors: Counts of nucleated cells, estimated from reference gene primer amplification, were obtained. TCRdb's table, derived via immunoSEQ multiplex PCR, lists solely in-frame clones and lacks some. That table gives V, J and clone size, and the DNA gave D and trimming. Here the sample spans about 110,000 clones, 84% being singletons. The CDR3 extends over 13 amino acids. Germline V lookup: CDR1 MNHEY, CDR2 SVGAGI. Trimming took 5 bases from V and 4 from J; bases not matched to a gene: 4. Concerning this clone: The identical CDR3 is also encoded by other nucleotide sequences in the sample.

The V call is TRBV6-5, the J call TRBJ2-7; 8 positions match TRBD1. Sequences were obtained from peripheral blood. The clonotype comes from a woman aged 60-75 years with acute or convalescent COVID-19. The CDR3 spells CASSRTGSYEQYF. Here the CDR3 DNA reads TGTGCCAGCAGTCGGACAGGGTCGTACGAGCAGTACTTC.